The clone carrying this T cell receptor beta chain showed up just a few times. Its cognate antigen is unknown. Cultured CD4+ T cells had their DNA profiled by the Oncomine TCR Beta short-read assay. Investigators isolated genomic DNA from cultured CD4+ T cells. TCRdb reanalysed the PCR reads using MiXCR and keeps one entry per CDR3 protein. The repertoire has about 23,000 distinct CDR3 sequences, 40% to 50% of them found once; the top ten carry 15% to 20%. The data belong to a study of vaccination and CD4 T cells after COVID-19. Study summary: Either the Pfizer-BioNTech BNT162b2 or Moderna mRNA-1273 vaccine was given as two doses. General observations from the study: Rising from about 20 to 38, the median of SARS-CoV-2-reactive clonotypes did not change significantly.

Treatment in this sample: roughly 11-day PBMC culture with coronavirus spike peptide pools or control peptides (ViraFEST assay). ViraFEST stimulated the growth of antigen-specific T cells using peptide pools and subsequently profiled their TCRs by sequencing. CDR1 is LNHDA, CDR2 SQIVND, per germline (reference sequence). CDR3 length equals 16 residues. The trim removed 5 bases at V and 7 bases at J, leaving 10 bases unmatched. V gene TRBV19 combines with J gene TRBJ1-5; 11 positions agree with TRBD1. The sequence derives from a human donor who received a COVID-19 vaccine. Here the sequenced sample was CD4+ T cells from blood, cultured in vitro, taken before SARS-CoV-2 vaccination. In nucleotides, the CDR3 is TGTGCCAGTAGTCCCCGGACAGGGGGCTTTGCCCAGCCCCAGCATTTT. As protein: CASSPRTGGFAQPQHF.